This is a list of T cell receptor beta chains from one sample in a study of shared clonotypes between healthy human individuals. TCRdb's copy holds only in-frame clones and misses some; the assay was immunoSEQ multiplex PCR. This sample carries 1,100,000 or so clones, more than 75% of them seen once, and the ten largest clones take around 0.47%. Material for sequencing was memory CD4+ T cells from PBMCs. These receptors were obtained from a man aged 18-30 years in good health. Some clones in this sample may be carry-over from other donors' samples. Both conserved end residues are part of each CDR3. D genes are given only for firm matches. Clone size is shown for a subset of rows, as once, few, many or a class of expanded clone.

J gene: TRBJ1-6
clone size: NA
V gene: TRBV7-3
D gene: NA
CDR3 DNA: TGTGCCAGCAGCTTGCGGACAGATAATTCACCCCTCCACTTT
CDR3 protein: CASSLRTDNSPLHF

J gene: TRBJ2-5
clone size: once
V gene: TRBV28
D gene: NA
CDR3 DNA: TGTGCCAGCAGGTCTAGAGGAGAGACCCAGTACTTC
CDR3 protein: CASRSRGETQYF

J gene: TRBJ1-1
clone size: NA
V gene: TRBV28
D gene: TRBD1
CDR3 DNA: TGTGCCAGCAGACAGGGGGCGGGCGCTGAAGCTTTCTTT
CDR3 protein: CASRQGAGAEAFF

J gene: TRBJ2-5
clone size: NA
V gene: TRBV5-6
D gene: NA
CDR3 DNA: TGTGCCAGCAGCCAGATCCAAGAGACCCAGTACTTC
CDR3 protein: CASSQIQETQYF

J gene: TRBJ1-1
clone size: few
V gene: TRBV19
D gene: NA
CDR3 DNA: TGTGCCAGTAGTGTGGGACGGGGAGGCTCTGAAGCTTTCTTT
CDR3 protein: CASSVGRGGSEAFF

J gene: TRBJ2-7
clone size: NA
V gene: TRBV5-1
D gene: NA
CDR3 DNA: TGCGCCAGTGCACAGGGTAGCGGTTTGGACGAGCAGTACTTC
CDR3 protein: CASAQGSGLDEQYF

J gene: TRBJ2-7
clone size: NA
V gene: TRBV7-9
D gene: NA
CDR3 DNA: TGTGCCAGCAGCTCATTTTATAGTTACGGGAGTGAAAACGAGCAGTACTTC
CDR3 protein: CASSSFYSYGSENEQYF

J gene: TRBJ2-1
clone size: NA
V gene: TRBV18
D gene: TRBD2
CDR3 DNA: TGTGCCAGCTCAGAAGGGACTAGCGGGGGGTATGAGCAGTTCTTC
CDR3 protein: CASSEGTSGGYEQFF

J gene: TRBJ2-7
clone size: NA
V gene: TRBV21-1
D gene: NA
CDR3 DNA: TGTGCCAGCAGCAAAGCGCTGAGCGGAGACTACGAGCAGTACTTC
CDR3 protein: CASSKALSGDYEQYF

J gene: TRBJ2-7
clone size: NA
V gene: TRBV5-1
D gene: NA
CDR3 DNA: TGCGCCAGCAGCGTGGACGCCCAGACCTACGAGCAGTACTTC
CDR3 protein: CASSVDAQTYEQYF

J gene: TRBJ1-4
clone size: once
V gene: TRBV7-8
D gene: NA
CDR3 DNA: TGTGCCAGCAGCCCTGGAGGAGATCAAAATGAAAAACTGTTTTTT
CDR3 protein: CASSPGGDQNEKLFF

J gene: TRBJ2-2
clone size: NA
V gene: TRBV29-1
D gene: NA
CDR3 DNA: TGCAGCGTTGCCCGGGTAGGGCTCACCGGGGAGCTGTTTTTT
CDR3 protein: CSVARVGLTGELFF

J gene: TRBJ2-7
clone size: NA
V gene: TRBV11-2
D gene: NA
CDR3 DNA: TGTGCCAGCAGCCTCCGGGACACTCACGAGCAGTACTTC
CDR3 protein: CASSLRDTHEQYF

J gene: TRBJ2-7
clone size: NA
V gene: TRBV5-4
D gene: NA
CDR3 DNA: TGTGCCAGCAGCCCCGCCGGACAGAGCTCCTACGAGCAGTACTTC
CDR3 protein: CASSPAGQSSYEQYF

J gene: TRBJ2-7
clone size: once
V gene: TRBV7-2
D gene: NA
CDR3 DNA: TGTGCCAGCAGCTTAGTGAGGGGAAGGGGCTACGAGCAGTACTTC
CDR3 protein: CASSLVRGRGYEQYF

J gene: TRBJ2-7
clone size: NA
V gene: TRBV4-2
D gene: TRBD1
CDR3 DNA: TGTGCCAGCAGCCAAGATTACGGCAGGGGGCACTACGAGCAGTACTTC
CDR3 protein: CASSQDYGRGHYEQYF

J gene: TRBJ2-1
clone size: NA
V gene: TRBV27
D gene: TRBD2
CDR3 DNA: TGTGCCAGCGCCTTAGCGGGGCCATACAATGAGCAGTTCTTC
CDR3 protein: CASALAGPYNEQFF

J gene: TRBJ2-5
clone size: NA
V gene: TRBV18
D gene: NA
CDR3 DNA: TGTGCCAGCTCACCTGCCTACCAAGAGACCCAGTACTTC
CDR3 protein: CASSPAYQETQYF

J gene: TRBJ1-5
clone size: NA
V gene: TRBV5-1
D gene: NA
CDR3 DNA: TGCGCCAGCAGCTTGGGGGGCAGGGAAGGCAATCAGCCCCAGCATTTT
CDR3 protein: CASSLGGREGNQPQHF

J gene: TRBJ2-5
clone size: few
V gene: TRBV5-1
D gene: NA
CDR3 DNA: TGCGCCAGCAGCTTGGGTAGACCCCAAGAGACCCAGTACTTC
CDR3 protein: CASSLGRPQETQYF

J gene: TRBJ2-7
clone size: NA
V gene: TRBV2
D gene: TRBD2
CDR3 DNA: TGTGCCAGCAGTGAAGGGGCGAAAGCGGGAGCCTTCTACGAGCAGTACTTC
CDR3 protein: CASSEGAKAGAFYEQYF

J gene: TRBJ2-7
clone size: NA
V gene: TRBV6-1
D gene: NA
CDR3 DNA: TGTGCCAGCAGTGAAGCCCTTAGCGGATACGAGCAGTACTTC
CDR3 protein: CASSEALSGYEQYF

J gene: TRBJ2-7
clone size: NA
V gene: TRBV6-1
D gene: NA
CDR3 DNA: TGTGCCAGCAGTGAGGGCAGCCGGGTGAGCTACGAGCAGTACTTC
CDR3 protein: CASSEGSRVSYEQYF

J gene: TRBJ1-2
clone size: NA
V gene: TRBV11-1
D gene: TRBD1
CDR3 DNA: TGTGCCAGCAGCCCCATCCCGGGACAGGCCTATGGCTACACCTTC
CDR3 protein: CASSPIPGQAYGYTF

J gene: TRBJ2-1
clone size: NA
V gene: TRBV5-1
D gene: TRBD2
CDR3 DNA: TGCGCCAGCAGCTTAGGGACTAGCGGGCAATCCAATTTCTTC
CDR3 protein: CASSLGTSGQSNFF

J gene: TRBJ2-7
clone size: NA
V gene: TRBV7-9
D gene: NA
CDR3 DNA: TGTGCCAGCAGCCCCGGCGCGGGCGAGCAGTACTTC
CDR3 protein: CASSPGAGEQYF

J gene: TRBJ1-1
clone size: NA
V gene: TRBV2
D gene: NA
CDR3 DNA: TGTGCCAGCAGCGGAACAGGGTGGGACACTGAAGCTTTCTTT
CDR3 protein: CASSGTGWDTEAFF

J gene: TRBJ2-1
clone size: NA
V gene: TRBV18
D gene: NA
CDR3 DNA: TGTGCCAGCTCACCACCGGCGGTTTACAATGAGCAGTTCTTC
CDR3 protein: CASSPPAVYNEQFF

J gene: TRBJ2-6
clone size: once
V gene: TRBV5-1
D gene: NA
CDR3 DNA: TGCGCCAGCAGCTTGACGGGACCTGGGGCCAACGTCCTGACTTTC
CDR3 protein: CASSLTGPGANVLTF

J gene: TRBJ2-5
clone size: many
V gene: TRBV7-7
D gene: NA
CDR3 DNA: TGTGCCAGCAGCTTAGCGCTTAGGGGGCAAGAGACCCAGTACTTC
CDR3 protein: CASSLALRGQETQYF

J gene: TRBJ1-1
clone size: few
V gene: TRBV30
D gene: NA
CDR3 DNA: TGTGCCTGGACATCACCGGGGGCGCGAACTGAAGCTTTCTTT
CDR3 protein: CAWTSPGARTEAFF

J gene: TRBJ2-1
clone size: NA
V gene: TRBV11-3
D gene: TRBD2
CDR3 DNA: TGTGCCAGCAGCGGTAGCGGGAGGGACTACAATGAGCAGTTCTTC
CDR3 protein: CASSGSGRDYNEQFF

J gene: TRBJ2-7
clone size: NA
V gene: TRBV6-1
D gene: NA
CDR3 DNA: TGTGCCAGCAGAGCGGGCGAGAGGGGCCGAAAGGAGTACTTC
CDR3 protein: CASRAGERGRKEYF

J gene: TRBJ1-4
clone size: NA
V gene: TRBV5-5
D gene: NA
CDR3 DNA: TGTGCCAGCAACCAAATGGGGGGAGTGGTGTTTTTT
CDR3 protein: CASNQMGGVVFF

J gene: TRBJ1-1
clone size: NA
V gene: TRBV2
D gene: NA
CDR3 DNA: TGTGCCAGCATCCTCGACCTGGGCACTGAAGCTTTCTTT
CDR3 protein: CASILDLGTEAFF

J gene: TRBJ1-5
clone size: NA
V gene: TRBV20-1
D gene: NA
CDR3 DNA: TGCAGTGCAGGCCTCTGGCCCCAGCATTTT
CDR3 protein: CSAGLWPQHF

J gene: TRBJ2-5
clone size: NA
V gene: TRBV30
D gene: NA
CDR3 DNA: TGTGCCTGGAGTAGTCTCTGGGAGACCCAGTACTTC
CDR3 protein: CAWSSLWETQYF

J gene: TRBJ2-5
clone size: NA
V gene: TRBV7-2
D gene: TRBD1
CDR3 DNA: TGTGCCAGCAGCGTAAGACAGGGGACCCAGGAGACCCAGTACTTC
CDR3 protein: CASSVRQGTQETQYF

J gene: TRBJ2-3
clone size: once
V gene: TRBV7-3
D gene: NA
CDR3 DNA: TGTGCCAGCAGCTCTCGAGTTTGGGATACGCAGTATTTT
CDR3 protein: CASSSRVWDTQYF

J gene: TRBJ2-1
clone size: NA
V gene: TRBV5-4
D gene: NA
CDR3 DNA: TGTGCCAGCAGCTTGGCGGCAGGGGATGAGCAGTTCTTC
CDR3 protein: CASSLAAGDEQFF

J gene: TRBJ2-5
clone size: many
V gene: TRBV29-1
D gene: NA
CDR3 DNA: TGCAGCGTTGGGCGTCTCCAGCAAGAGACCCAGTACTTC
CDR3 protein: CSVGRLQQETQYF

J gene: TRBJ1-5
clone size: NA
V gene: TRBV6-5
D gene: NA
CDR3 DNA: TGTGCCAGCAGCCGCGACAGGTTCCTGGATCAGCCCCAGCATTTT
CDR3 protein: CASSRDRFLDQPQHF

J gene: TRBJ2-2
clone size: NA
V gene: TRBV15
D gene: NA
CDR3 DNA: TGTGCCACCAGCAGAGAGAGCCCAGGGAACACCGGGGAGCTGTTTTTT
CDR3 protein: CATSRESPGNTGELFF

J gene: TRBJ1-3
clone size: once
V gene: TRBV5-1
D gene: NA
CDR3 DNA: TGCGCCAGCAGCGAAGCTTCTTCTGGAAACACCATATATTTT
CDR3 protein: CASSEASSGNTIYF

J gene: TRBJ1-3
clone size: once
V gene: TRBV2
D gene: TRBD1
CDR3 DNA: TGTGCCAGCAGTTTCCTCACAGGGGGCACTGGAAACACCATATATTTT
CDR3 protein: CASSFLTGGTGNTIYF

J gene: TRBJ2-7
clone size: NA
V gene: TRBV5-1
D gene: TRBD1
CDR3 DNA: TGCGCCAGCAGCCAAGGGACAGGGGGCGCTTATTATGAGCAGTACTTC
CDR3 protein: CASSQGTGGAYYEQYF

J gene: TRBJ2-1
clone size: once
V gene: TRBV15
D gene: NA
CDR3 DNA: TGTGCCACCAGCACCCGGGACAATGAGCAGTTCTTC
CDR3 protein: CATSTRDNEQFF

J gene: TRBJ1-6
clone size: NA
V gene: TRBV5-1
D gene: NA
CDR3 DNA: TGCGCCAGCAGCTTGGACCAGTTAGATTCACCCCTCCACTTT
CDR3 protein: CASSLDQLDSPLHF

J gene: TRBJ2-1
clone size: NA
V gene: TRBV28
D gene: TRBD1
CDR3 DNA: TGTGCCAGCAGCCATCAGGGGGCAAGATCCTACAATGAGCAGTTCTTC
CDR3 protein: CASSHQGARSYNEQFF

J gene: TRBJ2-1
clone size: NA
V gene: TRBV11-2
D gene: NA
CDR3 DNA: TGTGCCAGCAGCTTAGCCGGGGGCAATGAGCAGTTCTTC
CDR3 protein: CASSLAGGNEQFF

J gene: TRBJ1-2
clone size: NA
V gene: TRBV30
D gene: TRBD1
CDR3 DNA: TGTGCCTGGCAAGGGACAGCGAAATCCAGATATGGCTACACCTTC
CDR3 protein: CAWQGTAKSRYGYTF